This entry features one T cell receptor beta chain sequence. Per the study methods: ImmunoSEQ gave junction-only sequences without quality scores, so filtering differed. Some clones are missing from TCRdb's copy, which holds only in-frame ones; the method was immunoSEQ multiplex PCR. V, J and clone size are those of that table, while D and trimming were read from the DNA. The table lists roughly 2.4 million clones, around 95% of them singletons, with approximately 0.13% in the top ten. The data belong to a study of shared clonotypes between healthy human individuals. The CDR3 spans 14 residues. The V end was cut by 0 bases, the J end by 5 bases, with 11 bases between. Germline CDR1 and CDR2: SGHRS and YFSETQ.

This chain joins TRBV5-1 and TRBJ2-5; weak D call: TRBD1 (6 bases). The source is a man aged 18 to 30 in good health. The source material was naive CD4+ T cells sorted from blood. Noted subset: CD45RA+ positively selected. In nucleotides, the CDR3 is TGCGCCAGCAGCTTGGACAGGGTCAGGGAGACCCAGTACTTC. This translates into CASSLDRVRETQYF.